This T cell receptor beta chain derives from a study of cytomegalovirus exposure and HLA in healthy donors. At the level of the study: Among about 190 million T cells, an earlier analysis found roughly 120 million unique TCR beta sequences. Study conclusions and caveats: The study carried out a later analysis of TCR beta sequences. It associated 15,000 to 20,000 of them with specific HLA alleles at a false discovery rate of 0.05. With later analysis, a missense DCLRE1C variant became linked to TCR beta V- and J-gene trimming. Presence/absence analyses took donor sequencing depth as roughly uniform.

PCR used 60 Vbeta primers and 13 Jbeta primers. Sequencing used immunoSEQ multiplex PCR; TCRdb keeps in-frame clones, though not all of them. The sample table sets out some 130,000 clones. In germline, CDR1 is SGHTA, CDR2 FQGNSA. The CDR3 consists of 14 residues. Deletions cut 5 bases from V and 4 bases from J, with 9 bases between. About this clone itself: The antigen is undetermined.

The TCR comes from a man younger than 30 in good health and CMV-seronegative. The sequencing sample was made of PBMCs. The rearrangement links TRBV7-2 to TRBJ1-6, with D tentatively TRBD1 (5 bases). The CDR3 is CASSLGPYNSPLHF. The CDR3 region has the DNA TGTGCCAGCAGCCTGGGGCCTTATAATTCACCCCTCCACTTT.